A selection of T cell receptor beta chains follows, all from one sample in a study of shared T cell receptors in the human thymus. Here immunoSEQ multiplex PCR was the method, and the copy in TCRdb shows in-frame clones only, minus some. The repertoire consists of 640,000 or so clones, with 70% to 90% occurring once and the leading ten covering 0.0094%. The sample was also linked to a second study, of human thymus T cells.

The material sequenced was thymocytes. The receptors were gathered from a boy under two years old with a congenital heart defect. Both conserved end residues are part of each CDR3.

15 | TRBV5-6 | CASSATGAVNTEAFF
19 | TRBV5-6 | CASSLSGTPTGQNTGELFF
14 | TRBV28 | CASSQGRGNQPQHF
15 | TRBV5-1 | CASSWIGGGTDTQYF
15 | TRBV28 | CASSSGTSHHNEQFF
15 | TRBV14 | CASSQGWELSTEAFF
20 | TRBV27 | CASTIRGPYLAGGQGDTQYF
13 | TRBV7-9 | CASSLAGGETQYF
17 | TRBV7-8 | CASSAPHRGHGSGELFF
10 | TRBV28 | CASSSYGYTF
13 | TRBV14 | CASSPGQHYGYTF
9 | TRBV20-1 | CSARGGYTF
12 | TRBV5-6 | CASSLGENEQYF
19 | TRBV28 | CASSFPPPHFGGRDNEQFF
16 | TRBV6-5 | CASSYALAGVSGELFF
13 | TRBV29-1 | CSGHAGGPNEQFF
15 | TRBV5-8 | CASSRQGWFEETQYF
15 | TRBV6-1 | CASRTDGLAKNIQYF